These 21 T cell receptor beta chains share one sample of origin, sequenced in a study of a mutant IDH1 vaccine in newly diagnosed glioma. Assay used: immunoSEQ multiplex PCR; TCRdb lists only in-frame clones, some missing. The top ten clones hold around 8% of a sample with 23,000 or so clones, less than 80% of them seen once. No cognate antigen is known for these TCRs. Time point in this sample: week 11, during vaccination. Vaccine doses each comprised 300 ug of mutant IDH1 20-mer peptide, with topical imiquimod. The sample consisted of PBMCs, taken from a glioma patient whose treatment included an IDH1 peptide vaccine. The receptors were sampled from a man aged 40-49 years with glioma.

This clone has a handful of counts. The V and J genes are TRBV4-1 and TRBJ2-3, with 10 bases matching TRBD2. The germline CDR1 and CDR2 sequences are MGHRA and YSYEKL. The ends lost 4 bases at V and 3 bases at J; junction bases unmatched: 7. The CDR3 spans 16 residues. The DNA of the CDR3 is TGCGCCAGCAGCCGTGGCCTAGCGGGAGCGACAGATACGCAGTATTTT. It encodes CASSRGLAGATDTQYF.

The CDR3 DNA is TGTGCCAGCAGCTCGAGATCCGGACTAGCGGGAGGGCCGAGGGGAAACATTCAGTACTTC. Encoded protein: CASSSRSGLAGGPRGNIQYF. This chain connects TRBV13 to TRBJ2-4; 15 positions agree with TRBD2. Germline CDR1 is PRHDT and CDR2 is FYEKMQ (reference sequence). With 4 bases clipped from V and 6 bases from J, the junction kept 16 bases outside the gene matches. The length of the CDR3 is 20 residues.

The table lists this clone with a few counts. This chain links TRBV12-5 with TRBJ1-1; D unresolved. V lost 6 bases and J lost 0, with 8 bases in between. Germline CDR1 is LGHNT and CDR2 is FRNRAP. This CDR3 region has 13 residues. This CDR3 is CASGPQMNTEAFF. CDR3 in DNA: TGTGCTAGTGGGCCACAGATGAACACTGAAGCTTTCTTT.

The chain recombines TRBV18 with TRBJ2-7; D is uncertain. Germline V gives CDR1 KGHSH, CDR2 LQKENI. The V gene lost 6 bases and the J gene lost 5 bases, with 11 bases spanning the gap. There are 12 residues in the CDR3. The CDR3 region is CASSPGRDEQYF. The CDR3 region has the DNA TGTGCCAGCTCCCCGGGTCGGGACGAGCAGTACTTC.

This sequence joins TRBV15 and TRBJ2-2, with 9 bases lining up with TRBD2. The CDR3 extends over 16 amino acids. Germline CDR1 and CDR2: LNHNV and YYDKDF (reference sequence). J gave up 5 bases and V 1 base, and 5 bases lay outside the gene matches. The CDR3 spells CATSRVLAGRTGELFF. The CDR3 region has the DNA TGTGCCACCAGCAGAGTACTAGCGGGTAGAACCGGGGAGCTGTTTTTT.

The chain uses TRBV19 and TRBJ1-5, with 7 bases aligning to TRBD1. V lost 5 bases to trimming and J lost 4 bases; unmatched junction nucleotides: 14. Germline CDR1 reads LNHDA; CDR2 reads SQIVND (reference sequence). The CDR3 totals 17 residues. In DNA form, the CDR3 reads TGTGCCAGTAGTGAGCTACAGGGGACTCGGGGAAATCAGCCCCAGCATTTT. It is translated as CASSELQGTRGNQPQHF.

The chain links TRBV6-1 to TRBJ1-2, with TRBD1 identical over 8 bases. Germline V gives CDR1 MNHNS, CDR2 SASEGT. The CDR3 covers 15 residues. The trim removed 4 bases at V and 4 bases at J, leaving 8 bases unmatched. This CDR3 reads CASSVSTGDSYGYTF. The DNA of the CDR3 is TGTGCCAGCAGTGTGTCGACAGGGGACTCCTATGGCTACACCTTC.

This chain uses TRBV5-1 with TRBJ1-5; D is perhaps TRBD1 (6 bases). This CDR3 contains 15 residues. The V gene lost 1 base and the J gene lost 1 base, with 9 bases spanning the gap. Germline CDR1 SGHRS, CDR2 YFSETQ. CDR3 residues: CASSLTGQSNQPQHF. CDR3 in DNA: TGCGCCAGCAGCTTGACAGGACAGAGCAATCAGCCCCAGCATTTT.

The gene calls are TRBV5-4 and TRBJ2-7; no definite D call. The CDR3 has 13 amino acids. The ends were cut back, 3 bases at V and 1 base at J, with 8 bases in the middle. The germline V gene has CDR1 SGHNT and CDR2 YYREEE (reference sequence). CDR3 nucleotides: TGTGCCAGCAGCTGGACGGGTTCCTACGAGCAGTACTTC. Translating gives CASSWTGSYEQYF.

This rearrangement joins TRBV5-5 to TRBJ2-2, with D maybe TRBD1 (5 bases). Germline lookup yields CDR1 SGHKS and CDR2 YYEKEE (reference sequence). CDR3 size: 16 residues. Deletions cut 0 bases from V and 5 bases from J, with 14 bases between. The CDR3 DNA follows: TGTGCCAGCAGCTTGGTCACCTTGGGGCTAACCGGGGAGCTGTTTTTT. Protein product: CASSLVTLGLTGELFF.

The chain recombines TRBV5-1 with TRBJ2-7; D gene unclear. The germline V gene has CDR1 SGHRS and CDR2 YFSETQ. Trimming took 0 bases from V and 5 from J, leaving 12 bases between them. This CDR3 spans 14 amino acids. The CDR3 DNA reads as TGCGCCAGCAGCTTGGCCGTTATCGGACACGAGCAGTACGTC. Residues: CASSLAVIGHEQYV.

The chain links TRBV5-1 to TRBJ2-1, with unresolved D. This CDR3 has 14 residues. V shed 4 bases and J shed 5 bases, with 13 bases lying between them. Germline assignment: CDR1 SGHRS and CDR2 YFSETQ. CDR3 amino acids: CASSAWGIHNEQFF. The CDR3 DNA reads as TGCGCCAGCAGCGCCTGGGGAATCCACAATGAGCAGTTCTTC.

V usage is TRBV7-9 and J usage is TRBJ1-1, with a tentative D call TRBD1 (5 bases). V lost 1 base and J 1 base, leaving 10 bases between the germline ends. This CDR3 has 15 residues. Germline CDR1 is SEHNR and CDR2 is FQNEAQ (reference sequence). DNA of the CDR3: TGTGCCAGCAGCTTAGACAGGTGGGGGAACACTGAAGCTTTCTTT. Its protein is CASSLDRWGNTEAFF.

This sequence joins TRBV5-1 and TRBJ2-1, with D unclear. Trimming shortened V by 4 bases and J by 6 bases, and 20 bases separated the two germline ends. There are 16 residues in the CDR3. The germline CDR1 and CDR2 sequences are SGHRS and YFSETQ. CDR3 sequence (DNA): TGCGCCAGCAGCCCGCGTGGGGTGGATAGCCTCAATGAGCAGTTCTTC. Protein: CASSPRGVDSLNEQFF.

The chain uses TRBV7-9 and TRBJ2-7; 14 nucleotides match TRBD2. The CDR3 has 14 residues. The germline CDR1 and CDR2 sequences are SEHNR and FQNEAQ (reference sequence). Germline trimming cut 3 bases from V and 6 bases from J; bases unmatched to any gene: 1. CDR3: CASSLGTSGGEQYV. The CDR3 coding sequence is TGTGCCAGCAGCTTGGGGACTAGCGGGGGCGAGCAGTACGTC.

This chain connects TRBV7-2 to TRBJ2-1, with D hard to call. The CDR3 has 14 residues. Germline V lookup: CDR1 SGHTA, CDR2 FQGNSA. V was shortened by 5 bases and J by 10 bases, with 18 bases between the two germline ends. The CDR3 is CASSAGSASREQFF. CDR3 DNA sequence: TGTGCCAGCAGCGCAGGTTCTGCGAGCAGGGAGCAGTTCTTC.

This clone is deemed medium-sized. The genes are TRBV19 and TRBJ1-1, with no clear D. The V and J ends lost 1 base and 8 bases respectively, with 11 bases between them. Germline V gene lookup returns CDR1 LNHDA and CDR2 SQIVND (reference sequence). The CDR3 is made up of 13 amino acids. The CDR3 is CASSIGNRFEAFF. CDR3 bases: TGTGCCAGTAGTATAGGAAACCGATTCGAAGCTTTCTTT.

The chain is built from TRBV4-3 and TRBJ1-5; a weak D match, TRBD1 (5 bases). Trimming removed 4 bases at V and 4 bases at J, with 20 bases between. CDR1 and CDR2 from the germline V gene are LGHNA and YSLEER. The CDR3 extends over 17 amino acids. The DNA for the CDR3 is TGCGCCAGCAGCCCACTGAGGCAGGGATTAAGAAATCAGCCCCAGCATTTT. Translating gives CASSPLRQGLRNQPQHF.

This chain joins TRBV10-3 and TRBJ2-3; D might be TRBD1 or TRBD2, each matching 5 bases. The CDR3 spans 18 residues. Germline-derived CDR1 and CDR2 are ENHRY and SYGVKD. The V and J ends lost 6 bases and 2 bases respectively, with 24 bases between them. The CDR3 DNA follows: TGTGCCATCAGAAACCGGGACGCCCCTAACGTCAACACAGATACGCAGTATTTT. Translating gives CAIRNRDAPNVNTDTQYF.

V and J are TRBV18 and TRBJ1-4, with 7 bases matching TRBD1. CDR1 and CDR2 from the germline V gene are KGHSH and LQKENI. CDR3 length equals 15 residues. V was pared by 3 bases and J by 4 bases, with 5 bases of the junction left unmatched. Written as DNA, the CDR3 is TGTGCCAGCTCACCCGCCGGGACAGATAATGAAAAACTGTTTTTT. Translation: CASSPAGTDNEKLFF.

This chain uses TRBV2 with TRBJ1-2; D is possibly TRBD1 (6 bases). The CDR3 contains 12 residues. In germline, CDR1 is SNHLY, CDR2 FYNNEI. V was cut by 5 bases and J by 4 bases, with 8 bases left in between. CDR3 in DNA: TGTGCCAGCAGTCTGGACAGCTATGGCTACACCTTC. Protein sequence: CASSLDSYGYTF.